A single sample gave rise to the 25 T cell receptor beta chains below, sequenced in a study of OX40 agonist ivuxolimab in advanced cancers. Library construction relied on the immunoSEQ multiplex PCR assay. TCRdb's version of the immuneACCESS table is confined to in-frame rearrangements and falls short of the full clone set. An unresolved V gene accounts for under half of the shortfall where checked; the remainder is of unknown origin. A total of around 46,000 clones appear in this sample, 88% of them only once. The top ten hold about 56% of the sample. The source was CD4+ or CD8+ T cells sorted from blood, collected in a trial of the OX40 agonist ivuxolimab. The receptors come from an adult with an advanced solid tumor such as melanoma, head and neck, liver or kidney cancer.

V and J are TRBV5-6 and TRBJ2-5, with TRBD2 matching over 7 bases. This CDR3 contains 14 residues. J lost 6 bases, V lost 1 base, and 6 bases had no gene match. CDR1 and CDR2 from the germline V gene are SGHDT and YYEEEE. The CDR3 DNA follows: TGTGCCAGCAGCTTGTCACTAGCGCTGCAGACCCAGTACTTC. It specifies CASSLSLALQTQYF.

The chain joins TRBV19 to TRBJ1-1; D unclear. The germline V and J ends were trimmed by 8 bases and 11 bases, with 15 bases remaining between them. This CDR3 is built from 11 residues. Per germline, CDR1 LNHDA and CDR2 SQIVND (reference sequence). In DNA, the CDR3 is TGTGCCAGTCACCACGGGGTCGCCGCTTTCTTT. Translating gives CASHHGVAAFF.

The chain links TRBV6-5 to TRBJ1-2; D perhaps matches TRBD1 (5 bases). Between the trimmed V and J ends, which lost 6 bases and 4 bases, there was a span of 15 bases. Germline-derived CDR1 and CDR2 are MNHEY and SVGAGI. The CDR3 contains 14 residues. Written as DNA, the CDR3 is TGTGCCAGCAGCCCCAGACAGTACGGCTATGGCTACACCTTC. Amino acids: CASSPRQYGYGYTF.

This rearrangement joins TRBV19 to TRBJ2-1; D possibly uses TRBD1 or TRBD2 (5 bases each). Germline V gene sequence: CDR1 LNHDA, CDR2 SQIVND (reference sequence). V dropped 6 bases and J dropped 1 base, with 13 bases sitting between them. The CDR3 consists of 15 residues. CDR3 loop: CASRPGTVSYNEQFF. CDR3 in DNA: TGTGCCAGTAGACCGGGGACGGTTTCCTACAATGAGCAGTTCTTC.

J is TRBJ1-6 and V is TRBV6-6, with D perhaps matching TRBD1 (5 bases). This CDR3 has 14 residues. Per germline, CDR1 MNHNY and CDR2 SVGAGI (reference sequence). V lost 2 bases and J lost 9, with 11 bases in between. The CDR3 coding sequence is TGTGCCAGCAGTTACGCAGGGAGGAGTTCACCCCTCCACTTT. It yields the protein CASSYAGRSSPLHF.

V is TRBV19 and J is TRBJ1-5; D is possibly TRBD1 (6 bases). CDR1 LNHDA and CDR2 SQIVND come from the germline V gene (reference sequence). Between the trimmed V and J ends, which lost 7 bases and 7 bases, there was a span of 14 bases. The length of the CDR3 is 13 residues. CDR3 DNA: TGTGCCAGTAATAACAGGGTTAGCCAGCCCCAGCATTTT. Its translation: CASNNRVSQPQHF.

This chain uses TRBV19 with TRBJ2-7; D is unresolved. This CDR3 spans 14 amino acids. V lost 3 bases and J 6 bases, leaving 15 bases between the germline ends. Germline V gene lookup returns CDR1 LNHDA and CDR2 SQIVND (reference sequence). The CDR3 sequence: CASSMTASLGEQYF. As DNA, the CDR3 is TGTGCCAGTAGTATGACCGCCTCTTTAGGCGAGCAGTACTTC.

The chain carries TRBV7-3 and TRBJ2-4; 8 bases fit TRBD2. With V trimmed by 5 bases and J by 8 bases, 8 bases remained unmatched. Per germline, CDR1 SGHTA and CDR2 FQGTGA. The CDR3 loop spans 14 amino acids. The CDR3 protein is CASSPGTSGDIQYF. CDR3 DNA: TGTGCCAGCAGCCCCGGGACTAGTGGGGACATTCAGTACTTC.

V and J are TRBV28 and TRBJ2-7, with D unresolved. The CDR3 is 13 residues long. Germline loops: CDR1 MDHEN, CDR2 SYDVKM. With 2 bases removed from V and 6 bases from J, the gap between germline ends came to 11 bases. The DNA of the CDR3 is TGTGCCAGCAGTTTAGACTCGGCGCTCGAGCAGTACTTC. This translates into CASSLDSALEQYF.

The J gene is TRBJ2-1, the V gene TRBV28, with D possibly called TRBD1 or TRBD2 (6 bases each). This CDR3 is built from 13 residues. The germline V and J ends were trimmed by 2 bases and 12 bases, with 14 bases remaining between them. Germline CDR1 and CDR2: MDHEN and SYDVKM. The CDR3 is CASSLRVRGVQFF. The CDR3 nucleotides are TGTGCCAGCAGTTTACGAGTAAGGGGGGTGCAGTTCTTC.

The chain links TRBV7-8 to TRBJ2-5, with a tentative D call TRBD2 (5 bases). V was cut by 0 bases and J by 2 bases, with 16 bases left in between. This CDR3 spans 17 amino acids. The germline gives CDR1 SGHVS, CDR2 FQNEAQ. CDR3 amino acids: CASSLARGVSLQETQYF. The CDR3 DNA reads TGTGCCAGCAGCTTAGCTCGGGGTGTCAGCCTACAAGAGACCCAGTACTTC.

The count of this clone is one. The V call is TRBV12-5, the J call TRBJ2-6; D remains ambiguous. Germline values: CDR1 LGHNT, CDR2 FRNRAP. V was trimmed by 5 bases and J by 0 bases, leaving 2 bases between them. This CDR3 is built from 13 residues. CDR3 sequence: CASGASGANVLTF. The CDR3 DNA follows: TGTGCTAGTGGTGCCTCTGGGGCCAACGTCCTGACTTTC.

This clone was detected only a few times. The chain uses TRBV11-2 and TRBJ2-7; D remains unclear. Trimming took 0 bases from V and 3 from J, leaving 9 bases between them. CDR1 is SGHAT, CDR2 FQNNGV, per germline. The CDR3 contains 14 residues. CDR3 bases: TGTGCCAGCAGCTTAGATATCCAGGTCTACGAGCAGTACTTC. Amino acids: CASSLDIQVYEQYF. The full variable domain, completed using reference TRBV11-2 and TRBJ2-7, is EAGVAQSPRYKIIEKRQSVAFWCNPISGHATLYWYQQILGQGPKLLIQFQNNGVVDDSQLPKDRFSAERLKGVDSTLKIQPAKLEDSAVYLCASSLDIQVYEQYFGPGTRLTVT.

The table lists this clone with a count of one. J is TRBJ1-4 and V is TRBV2; no clear D. Germline V gene data show CDR1 as SNHLY and CDR2 as FYNNEI. V gave up 6 bases and J gave up 5 bases, with 13 bases separating them. This CDR3 spans 14 amino acids. The CDR3 protein is CASRGFWVNEKLFF. The CDR3 DNA is TGTGCCAGCAGGGGCTTCTGGGTGAATGAAAAACTGTTTTTT.

V usage is TRBV10-3 and J usage is TRBJ2-7; D is possibly TRBD2 (6 bases). The CDR3 is made up of 15 amino acids. The V gene lost 8 bases and the J gene lost 5 bases, with 22 bases spanning the gap. Germline loops: CDR1 ENHRY, CDR2 SYGVKD. In DNA, the CDR3 is TGTGCCATCCGCGTAACCCCCGGGAGAGGGGACGAGCAGTACTTC. Residues: CAIRVTPGRGDEQYF.

The chain recombines TRBV5-1 with TRBJ2-5, with 7 bases lining up with TRBD1. The better agreement between TRBJ2-7 and the DNA end casts doubt on the J call. The CDR3 has 13 amino acids. Germline CDR1 is SGHRS and CDR2 is YFSETQ. CDR3 sequence: CASSPRGNDEQYF. The CDR3, as DNA: TGCGCCAGCAGCCCCAGGGGGAACGACGAGCAGTACTTC.

This clone is classed as hyperexpanded. The rearrangement joins TRBV6-5 to TRBJ2-7; 8 nucleotides line up with TRBD2. The length of the CDR3 is 16 residues. Germline loops: CDR1 MNHEY, CDR2 SVGAGI. The junction had 6 bases not matched to a gene; V was cut back by 0 bases and J by 2 bases. In DNA form, the CDR3 reads TGTGCCAGCAGTTACTCGAGTAGCGGGGCCGCCTACGAGCAGTACTTC. As protein: CASSYSSSGAAYEQYF.

The V call is TRBV2, the J call TRBJ1-5, with D unclear. The CDR3 loop spans 16 amino acids. Trimming took off 6 bases at V and 0 bases at J, with 15 bases between the two ends. Germline CDR1 reads SNHLY; CDR2 reads FYNNEI. This chain's CDR3 is CASSAIPLFSNQPQHF. CDR3 sequence (DNA): TGTGCCAGCAGCGCGATCCCCCTTTTTAGCAATCAGCCCCAGCATTTT. The full variable domain, its missing parts supplied by reference TRBV2 and TRBJ1-5, is EPEVTQTPSHQVTQMGQEVILRCVPISNHLYFYWYRQILGQKVEFLVSFYNNEISEKSEIFDDQFSVERPDGSNFTLKIRSTKLEDSAMYFCASSAIPLFSNQPQHFGDGTRLSIL.

The V and J genes are TRBV27 and TRBJ2-4, with 9 bases matching TRBD1. J was trimmed by 5 bases and V by 6 bases; bases with no gene match: 23. CDR1 and CDR2 (germline): MNHEY, SMNVEV (reference sequence). This CDR3 has 20 amino acids. CDR3 DNA sequence: TGTGCCAGCAGCTCCCGTGCTTTTCCGTATCGGACAGGGGCAGAAAACATTCAGTACTTC. Protein: CASSSRAFPYRTGAENIQYF.

The V call is TRBV7-3, the J call TRBJ1-1; TRBD1 is a possible D gene (6 bases). The CDR3 runs to 13 residues. The germline V gene has CDR1 SGHTA and CDR2 FQGTGA. V was cut by 1 base and J by 5 bases, with 8 bases left in between. The CDR3 loop is CASSLSRGTEAFF. The CDR3 DNA is TGTGCCAGCAGCTTAAGTAGGGGGACTGAAGCTTTCTTT.

This chain connects TRBV27 to TRBJ1-2, with no clear D. The CDR3 sequence is 14 residues long. V was pared by 2 bases and J by 2 bases, with 9 bases between. From germline, CDR1 is MNHEY and CDR2 SMNVEV (reference sequence). The CDR3 DNA is TGTGCCAGCAGTTTAGCCGGTTACAACTATGGCTACACCTTC. This gives the protein CASSLAGYNYGYTF.

This clone was seen a handful of times. The chain carries TRBV7-9 and TRBJ1-4; TRBD1 might be the D (5 bases). The CDR3 is made up of 14 amino acids. V was shortened by 7 bases and J by 5 bases, with 14 bases between the two germline ends. The germline CDR1 and CDR2 sequences are SEHNR and FQNEAQ (reference sequence). DNA of the CDR3: TGTGCCAGCACCCGGTTTGGGGCCAATGAAAAACTGTTTTTT. Translated: CASTRFGANEKLFF.

The gene calls are TRBV9 and TRBJ2-1; 8 nucleotides match TRBD2. Germline V gene data show CDR1 as SGDLS and CDR2 as YYNGEE. The V segment lost 4 bases and the J segment 3 bases; nucleotides outside the gene matches: 9. The CDR3 covers 16 residues. The CDR3 here is CASSIQAGVDYNEQFF. For the CDR3, the DNA is TGTGCCAGCAGCATACAAGCGGGAGTGGACTACAATGAGCAGTTCTTC.

This clone is a singleton in its sample. This rearrangement joins TRBV5-6 to TRBJ1-1, with D possibly TRBD1 on 6 matching bases. Deletions cut 4 bases from V and 7 bases from J, with 17 bases between. Germline CDR1 SGHDT, CDR2 YYEEEE. This CDR3 has 14 residues. CDR3 loop: CASSPDSGYFEAFF. The CDR3 coding sequence is TGTGCCAGCAGCCCGGACAGCGGCTACTTTGAAGCTTTCTTT.

This clone appeared a few times. The chain has TRBV27 and TRBJ2-1; TRBD2 agrees at 10 bases. The CDR3 is 15 amino acids. J was trimmed by 3 bases and V by 3 bases; bases with no gene match: 2. Germline assignment: CDR1 MNHEY and CDR2 SMNVEV (reference sequence). CDR3 protein: CASSLVAGGYNEQFF. Here the CDR3 DNA reads TGTGCCAGCAGTTTGGTAGCGGGAGGCTACAATGAGCAGTTCTTC.